Shown below are 10 T cell receptor beta chains from a single sample sequenced in a study of blood T cell repertoires in COVID-19. TCRdb's copy holds only in-frame clones and misses some; the assay was immunoSEQ multiplex PCR. In the table there are 120,000 to 150,000 clones, about 82% of which are singletons. The sequencing input was peripheral blood. The receptors shown here come from a man aged 45-65 years with acute or convalescent COVID-19.

CDR3 sequence (DNA): TGTGCCAGCAGCTTGGCCGGGCAGGGGGCCGCCACTCTGAGGTTCTTC. Its translation: CASSLAGQGAATLRFF. This rearrangement joins TRBV5-6 to TRBJ2-1; 8 bases agree with TRBD1. V lost 0 bases to trimming and J lost 15 bases; unmatched junction nucleotides: 17. The CDR3 contains 16 residues. Germline loops: CDR1 SGHDT, CDR2 YYEEEE.

The rearrangement joins TRBV19 to TRBJ1-2; D is unresolved. The CDR3 sequence is 17 residues long. Trimming pared 5 bases from V and 4 bases from J, leaving 23 bases between. Germline V gives CDR1 LNHDA, CDR2 SQIVND (reference sequence). The CDR3 region is CASSPKGREGRSYGYTF. CDR3 nucleotide sequence: TGTGCCAGTAGTCCGAAAGGGAGGGAAGGGAGAAGCTATGGCTACACCTTC.

The chain is built from TRBV29-1 and TRBJ1-2; D is ambiguous. Germline CDR1 SQVTM, CDR2 ANQGSEA. CDR3 size: 12 residues. Deletions cut 7 bases from V and 4 bases from J, with 13 bases between. CDR3 in amino acids: CSAGREGYGYTF. CDR3 coding DNA: TGCAGCGCCGGCCGGGAGGGCTATGGCTACACCTTC.

The chain combines TRBV2 with TRBJ2-2, with 8 bases lining up with TRBD2. With V trimmed by 4 bases and J by 4 bases, 5 bases remained unmatched. Per germline, CDR1 SNHLY and CDR2 FYNNEI. The length of the CDR3 is 15 residues. CDR3 sequence reads: CASSVRGAFTGELFF. The CDR3 region has the DNA TGTGCCAGCAGTGTGCGGGGGGCCTTCACCGGGGAGCTGTTTTTT.

The V call is TRBV25-1, the J call TRBJ2-3, with TRBD2 matching over 10 bases. The ends lost 0 bases at V and 9 bases at J; junction bases unmatched: 15. CDR3 length equals 18 residues. In germline, CDR1 is MGHDK, CDR2 SYGVNS. CDR3 sequence: CASSEYLSSGSFTWTQYF. DNA for the CDR3: TGTGCCAGCAGTGAATACCTCTCTAGCGGGAGTTTCACATGGACGCAGTATTTT.

The chain is built from TRBV6-5 and TRBJ1-2; 11 bases map to TRBD1. V dropped 2 bases and J dropped 4; count of bases not matched to a gene: 6. Germline V CDR1 and CDR2: MNHEY, SVGAGI. The CDR3 totals 16 residues. In DNA form, the CDR3 reads TGTGCCAGCAGTTACGTAAGGACAGGGGGCGGCTATGGCTACACCTTC. As protein: CASSYVRTGGGYGYTF.

V gene TRBV7-9 combines with J gene TRBJ1-4; tentatively, D is TRBD1 (5 bases). V was pared by 2 bases and J by 8 bases, with 15 bases between. Germline V gives CDR1 SEHNR, CDR2 FQNEAQ (reference sequence). This CDR3 contains 15 residues. CDR3 in DNA: TGTGCCAGCAGCTTAATGTCGACAGTCGCCGAAAAACTGTTTTTT. Translation gives CASSLMSTVAEKLFF.

The chain carries TRBV7-2 and TRBJ2-7; TRBD2 matches 7 bases. The germline CDR1 and CDR2 sequences are SGHTA and FQGNSA. V lost 4 bases and J lost 6; bases outside the gene matches: 9. The CDR3 totals 14 residues. The CDR3 sequence: CASSSGRSYLEQYF. The CDR3 nucleotides are TGTGCCAGCAGCTCCGGGAGGTCCTATCTCGAGCAGTACTTC.

The gene calls are TRBV27 and TRBJ2-1; 9 positions agree with TRBD1. The CDR3 is made up of 14 amino acids. The germline CDR1 and CDR2 sequences are MNHEY and SMNVEV (reference sequence). Unmatched junction bases numbered 5, after V lost 4 bases and J lost 7 bases. CDR3 in amino acids: CASSSPDRGNEQFF. CDR3 DNA: TGTGCCAGCAGTTCTCCCGACAGGGGGAATGAGCAGTTCTTC.

The rearrangement joins TRBV27 to TRBJ2-1; D may be TRBD2 (5 bases). V lost 4 bases and J 4 bases, leaving 23 bases between the germline ends. This CDR3 contains 18 residues. CDR1 is MNHEY and CDR2 is SMNVEV in the germline V gene (reference sequence). CDR3 bases: TGTGCCAGCAGTTCCCCCCTTGGCCCCTCGGGGTGGTACAATGAGCAGTTCTTC. Protein: CASSSPLGPSGWYNEQFF.